The present entry profiles one TCR beta chain with its context. Antigen unknown. The data originate from a study of cytomegalovirus exposure and HLA in healthy donors. At the level of the study: When fewer than 500 donors were genotyped, about 81% of them were found to fall in the Caucasian-associated ancestry cluster. Overall study findings and caveats: There were some public TCRs occurring in many donors, but most TCR sequences were rare. Three chains tied to CMV proved CMV antigen-specific in vitro. Sequencing likely generated an artifact that appeared as a cluster of highly shared sequence variants.

PCR primers comprised 60 Vbeta and 13 Jbeta primers. The method was immunoSEQ multiplex PCR; TCRdb's version includes in-frame clones alone and lacks a portion of them. The sample lists roughly 130,000 clones, about 80% occurring once. V gave up 6 bases and J gave up 8 bases; unmatched junction bases: 8. CDR1 and CDR2 from the germline V gene are SQVTM and ANQGSEA. The CDR3 spans 14 residues. This TCR was recovered from a man aged 40-49 years in good health and CMV-seronegative. The chain recombines TRBV29-1 with TRBJ1-6; 9 nucleotides agree with TRBD1. The sequenced sample consisted of PBMCs. CDR3 nucleotides: TGCAGCGTCGCCACAGGGGGCGCGTATTCACCCCTCCACTTT. Its translation is CSVATGGAYSPLHF. Variable domain in full (rest from reference TRBV29-1 and TRBJ1-6): SAVISQKPSRDICQRGTSLTIQCQVDSQVTMMFWYRQQPGQSLTLIATANQGSEATYESGFVIDKFPISRPNLTFSTLTVSNMSPEDSSIYLCSVATGGAYSPLHFGNGTRLTVT.